The 16 T cell receptor beta chains given below trace back to one sample, sequenced in a study of blood T cell repertoires in COVID-19. Clones were sequenced by immunoSEQ multiplex PCR, and TCRdb holds only the in-frame ones, with some missing. The table has under 200,000 clones, approximately 83% seen once. The sample consisted of peripheral blood. The receptor source for this set is a woman aged 55-69 years with acute or convalescent COVID-19.

The chain combines TRBV29-1 with TRBJ2-7, with TRBD2 matching over 7 bases. Germline lookup yields CDR1 SQVTM and CDR2 ANQGSEA. Trimming cost V 0 bases and J 3 bases; bases outside gene matches: 11. The CDR3 is 16 residues long. Written as DNA, the CDR3 is TGCAGCGTTGAAGATCTGTCGGCGGGGGACTACTACGAGCAGTACTTC. It specifies CSVEDLSAGDYYEQYF.

V gene TRBV7-8 combines with J gene TRBJ1-5, with D maybe TRBD1 (6 bases). Trimming left V 3 bases short and J 4 bases short, with 13 bases between. Germline CDR1 SGHVS, CDR2 FQNEAQ. The length of the CDR3 is 15 residues. The CDR3 protein is CASSLGQGSNQPQHF. The DNA for the CDR3 is TGTGCCAGCAGCTTGGGGCAGGGGTCGAATCAGCCCCAGCATTTT.

The chain links TRBV5-6 to TRBJ1-4, with 10 bases fitting TRBD1. V gave up 2 bases and J gave up 7 bases; unmatched junction bases: 5. This CDR3 spans 15 amino acids. CDR1 and CDR2 (germline): SGHDT, YYEEEE. This CDR3 is CASSFRQGALEKLFF. The CDR3, as DNA: TGTGCCAGCAGCTTCCGACAGGGGGCCCTTGAAAAACTGTTTTTT.

J is TRBJ2-3 and V is TRBV7-2; possible D gene TRBD1, 6 bases. V was pared by 4 bases and J by 1 base, with 12 bases between. The CDR3 is 15 residues long. From germline, CDR1 is SGHTA and CDR2 FQGNSA. CDR3 in DNA: TGTGCCAGCAGCTCCCTTGGGGGCGGCACAGATACGCAGTATTTT. It translates to CASSSLGGGTDTQYF.

The chain joins TRBV27 to TRBJ2-1; D perhaps matches TRBD1 (5 bases). Germline V gene sequence: CDR1 MNHEY, CDR2 SMNVEV (reference sequence). Trimming took off 5 bases at V and 7 bases at J, with 12 bases between the two ends. The CDR3 loop spans 13 amino acids. The CDR3 sequence is CASSTGLSNEQFF. The CDR3 nucleotides are TGTGCCAGCAGTACAGGCCTATCAAATGAGCAGTTCTTC.

The chain has TRBV7-2 and TRBJ2-7; tentative D call: TRBD1 (6 bases). CDR1 and CDR2 (germline): SGHTA, FQGNSA. The CDR3 extends over 13 amino acids. V shed 1 base and J shed 3 bases, with 7 bases lying between them. Here the CDR3 reads CASSLGRGYEQYF. The CDR3 DNA follows: TGTGCCAGCAGCTTAGGCAGGGGCTACGAGCAGTACTTC.

This clone was observed once. The rearrangement links TRBV5-1 to TRBJ2-5; the match to TRBD1 covers 8 bases. The V gene end was trimmed by 2 bases and the J gene end by 0 bases; junction bases not matched to a gene: 9. CDR1 SGHRS and CDR2 YFSETQ come from the germline V gene. The CDR3 contains 17 residues. The CDR3 bases are TGCGCCAGCAGCTTTGTGGGACAGGTCATGTACCAAGAGACCCAGTACTTC. Residues: CASSFVGQVMYQETQYF.

This clone was seen only a few times. The V call is TRBV10-3, the J call TRBJ2-7; D might be TRBD2 (6 bases). Trimming removed 2 bases from V and 0 bases from J, with 17 bases in between. The germline V gene encodes CDR1 ENHRY and CDR2 SYGVKD. The CDR3 spans 17 residues. The CDR3: CAISETAGTSSSYEQYF. The CDR3 region has the DNA TGTGCCATCAGTGAGACTGCCGGGACTTCGAGCTCCTACGAGCAGTACTTC.

The CDR3 region has the DNA TGTGCCAGCAGCGCCCCAGCGGGGGTATCCTACGAGCAGTACTTC. Residues: CASSAPAGVSYEQYF. The chain links TRBV7-2 to TRBJ2-7; 8 nucleotides agree with TRBD2. Trimming cost V 5 bases and J 1 base; bases outside gene matches: 7. The CDR3 is 15 amino acids. Germline V CDR1 and CDR2: SGHTA, FQGNSA.

The chain has TRBV19 and TRBJ1-6; 12 bases map to TRBD1. The CDR3 is made up of 15 amino acids. V trimming: 2 bases; J trimming: 9 bases; junction bases outside the gene matches: 2. Germline V CDR1 and CDR2: LNHDA, SQIVND (reference sequence). The CDR3 DNA follows: TGTGCCAGTAGTATAAAGGGACAGGGGGCTTCACCCCTCCACTTT. This translates into CASSIKGQGASPLHF.

The chain has TRBV7-6 and TRBJ2-7; maybe TRBD1 (5 bases). This CDR3 region has 15 residues. CDR1 is SGHVS, CDR2 FNYEAQ, per germline. V gave up 4 bases and J gave up 2 bases, with 15 bases separating them. The CDR3, as DNA: TGTGCCAGCAGCTCCATGACAGACAGTGCCTACGAGCAGTACTTC. This encodes CASSSMTDSAYEQYF.

The chain employs TRBV4-1 and TRBJ1-6, with TRBD1 matching over 8 bases. Germline V gene data show CDR1 as MGHRA and CDR2 as YSYEKL. CDR3 size: 18 residues. V was pared by 0 bases and J by 2 bases, with 6 bases of the junction left unmatched. CDR3 nucleotide sequence: TGCGCCAGCAGCCAAGATCAGGGGGCAAGGGCCTATAATTCACCCCTCCACTTT. Translated: CASSQDQGARAYNSPLHF.

Notes on this clone: The identical CDR3 is also encoded by other nucleotide sequences in the sample. The rearrangement joins TRBV10-3 to TRBJ1-1, with a weak D call TRBD1 (5 bases). This CDR3 region has 13 residues. CDR1 and CDR2 from the germline V gene are ENHRY and SYGVKD. V gave up 6 bases and J gave up 1 base, with 9 bases separating them. The CDR3 is CAISQTGNTEAFF. The CDR3 coding sequence is TGTGCCATCAGCCAAACAGGGAACACTGAAGCTTTCTTT.

This clone was seen a single time. The chain joins TRBV2 to TRBJ2-2, with D perhaps matching TRBD1 (8 bases). From germline, CDR1 is SNHLY and CDR2 FYNNEI. The CDR3 runs to 12 residues. Trimming removed 11 bases at V and 6 bases at J, with 13 bases between. The DNA of the CDR3 is TGTGCCGGTACAGGGGGGGCCGGGGAGCTGTTTTTT. As protein: CAGTGGAGELFF.

The gene calls are TRBV2 and TRBJ1-4, with 8 bases aligning to TRBD1. Germline V gene data show CDR1 as SNHLY and CDR2 as FYNNEI. CDR3 length: 18 amino acids. Unmatched junction bases numbered 19, after V lost 5 bases and J lost 8 bases. The CDR3 loop reads CASSQNLLGQGIWEKLFF. CDR3 sequence (DNA): TGTGCCAGCAGTCAAAACCTCCTTGGACAGGGAATTTGGGAAAAACTGTTTTTT. The complete variable domain, with remaining parts taken from reference TRBV2 and TRBJ1-4, reads EPEVTQTPSHQVTQMGQEVILRCVPISNHLYFYWYRQILGQKVEFLVSFYNNEISEKSEIFDDQFSVERPDGSNFTLKIRSTKLEDSAMYFCASSQNLLGQGIWEKLFFGSGTQLSVL.

The CDR3 loop reads CASLAPSIGEQFF. DNA of the CDR3: TGTGCCAGCCTCGCTCCAAGCATCGGTGAGCAGTTCTTC. The V call is TRBV12-3 or TRBV12-4, the J call TRBJ2-1; the D is unclear. Trimming pared 8 bases from V and 9 bases from J, leaving 17 bases between. This CDR3 is built from 13 residues.